One TCR beta chain is described in this entry. This record comes from a study of T cell clones after liver transplantation. The CDR3 runs 14 residues. From germline, CDR1 is ENHRY and CDR2 SYGVKD. Trimming pared 3 bases from V and 1 base from J, leaving 7 bases between. TCRdb keeps only in-frame clones here, not all; method: immunoSEQ multiplex PCR. This sample has some 40,000 clones; 86% occur once, and the top ten carry about 2.6%. The material was CD4+ T cells from blood, obtained 24 months after liver transplant. This TCR was recovered from a human patient who received a liver transplant. Part of the T cell pool may stem from the graft donor. The chain has TRBV10-3 and TRBJ1-5, with D possibly being TRBD1 (5 bases). CDR3: CAISEAGSNQPQHF. CDR3 bases: TGTGCCATCAGTGAAGCAGGGAGCAATCAGCCCCAGCATTTT.